The clone carrying this TCR beta chain has a single count. What it binds is unknown. The data belong to a study of T cells in localized non-small cell lung cancer. Losses at the gene ends were 6 bases for V and 6 bases for J; bases not matched to a gene: 9. The CDR3 is made up of 14 amino acids. CDR1 is MNHEY, CDR2 SMNVEV, per germline (reference sequence). Findings and caveats of the study: Of the top 100 tumor clones, median 57 were in adjacent lung, around 28 among its top 100. Measurement of T cell clonality placed uninvolved adjacent lung highest, above the level in tumor. Greater T cell density in blood accompanied longer overall survival.

Clones were read by immunoSEQ multiplex PCR, and TCRdb kept only the in-frame ones, dropping some. The sample carries around 67,000 clones, about 90% recorded once. The chain couples TRBV27 to TRBJ2-3; 7 bases line up with TRBD1. Sequenced here: peripheral blood, sampled before any cancer treatment. The sequence derives from a woman between 40 and 69 years old with stage I lung adenocarcinoma. The chain's CDR3 is CASSRDRVRDTQYF. The CDR3 bases are TGTGCCAGCAGCCGGGACAGAGTCAGGGATACGCAGTATTTT.